This T cell receptor (beta chain) was captured by sequencing in a study of memory CD4+ T cells and cytomegalovirus serostatus. Study-wide background: Donors were healthy Belgian adults, 10 or so CMV seropositive and around 24 seronegative.

The sort gate was single viable CD3+CD4+CD8-CD45RO+ cells for memory CD4+ T cells. After thawing, CD4+ T cells were positively selected. This CDR3 is built from 16 residues. The V segment lost 6 bases and the J segment 5 bases; nucleotides outside the gene matches: 11. Germline V CDR1 and CDR2: SGHTA, FQGNSA. How the authors handled the data: Out-of-frame sequences were removed, leaving roughly 2.1 million distinct TCRbeta sequences. TCRdb's table, derived via immunoSEQ multiplex PCR, lists solely in-frame clones and lacks some. The V and J calls and clone size were taken over from that table, and D and trimming were inferred from the DNA. The sample consists of fewer than 40,000 clones, around three quarters of them appearing once.

The TCR sequence derives from an adult in good health and CMV-seropositive. The sequenced material came from memory CD4+ T cells from blood. The rearrangement uses TRBV7-2 and TRBJ2-3; 10 nucleotides agree with TRBD2. CDR3 amino acids: CASRLLAGDRGDTQYF. CDR3 nucleotide sequence: TGTGCCAGCAGATTGCTAGCGGGGGACCGGGGAGATACGCAGTATTTT. Complete variable domain (other parts from reference TRBV7-2 and TRBJ2-3): GAGVSQSPSNKVTEKGKDVELRCDPISGHTALYWYRQSLGQGLEFLIYFQGNSAPDKSGLPSDRFSAERTGGSVSTLTIQRTQQEDSAVYLCASRLLAGDRGDTQYFGPGTRLTVL.